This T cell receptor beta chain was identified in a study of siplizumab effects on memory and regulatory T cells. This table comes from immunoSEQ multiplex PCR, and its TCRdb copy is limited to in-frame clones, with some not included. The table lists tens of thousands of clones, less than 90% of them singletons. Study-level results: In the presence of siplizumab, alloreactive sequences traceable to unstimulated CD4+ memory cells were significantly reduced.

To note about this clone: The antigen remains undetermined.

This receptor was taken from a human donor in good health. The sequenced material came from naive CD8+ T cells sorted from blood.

DNA for the CDR3: TGTGCCAGCCAGGCGACAAGCGGGGTACCGACCTACGAGCAGTACTTC. It codes for CASQATSGVPTYEQYF. The V gene is TRBV27, the J gene TRBJ2-7; TRBD2 agrees at 7 bases. The germline V gene has CDR1 MNHEY and CDR2 SMNVEV (reference sequence). J gave up 2 bases and V 8 bases, and 15 bases lay outside the gene matches. This CDR3 is built from 16 residues.